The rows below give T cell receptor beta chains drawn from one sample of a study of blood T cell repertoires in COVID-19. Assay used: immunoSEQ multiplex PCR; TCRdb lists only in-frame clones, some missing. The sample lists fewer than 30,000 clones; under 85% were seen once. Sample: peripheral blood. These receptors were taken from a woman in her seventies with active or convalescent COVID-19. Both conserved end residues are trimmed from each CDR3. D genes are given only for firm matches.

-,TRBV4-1,ASRWAMNTGELF
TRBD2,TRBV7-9,ASSPPGLAGGEQY
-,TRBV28,ASSLEGYYGYT
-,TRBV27,ASSPILVREGTEAF
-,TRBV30,AWSFGLFGEQF
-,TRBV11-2,ASSLEPGTEAF
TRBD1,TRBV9,ASSPTGTGSYNEQF
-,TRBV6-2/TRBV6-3,ASSYWGDDQPQH
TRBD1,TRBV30,AWRTTGVGTGELF
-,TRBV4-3,ASSQDNTPNEKLF
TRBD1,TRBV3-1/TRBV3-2,ASTIQGVHGYT
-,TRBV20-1,SASPSQYYGYT
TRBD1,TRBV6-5,ASSSGTGGYEQY
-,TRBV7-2,ASSSTGTQETQY
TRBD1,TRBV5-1,ASSVPGTAFNEQY
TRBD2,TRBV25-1,ASSSLAGIDNEQF
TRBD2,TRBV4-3,ASSQEVSGGADFYEQY
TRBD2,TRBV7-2,ASSQTSGSPYEQY
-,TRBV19,ASSIGQGGLETQY
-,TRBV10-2,ASSESQGSSYNSPLH
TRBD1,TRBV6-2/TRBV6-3,ASSSGGSTEAF
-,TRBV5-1,ASSLIGEDTEAF
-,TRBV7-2,ASSLQGRMDTQY
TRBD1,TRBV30,AWSVDRGGISELF
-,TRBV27,ASSRLTGAAF
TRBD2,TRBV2,ASTARTSGSSEQF
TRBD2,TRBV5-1,ASSPPGLAPNTGELF
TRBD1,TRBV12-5,ASGLVTRTGGHEQY
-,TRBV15,ATSRDRREGSAF
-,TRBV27,ASSLAGPFNEQF
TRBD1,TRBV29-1,SVEEVSGGTEAF
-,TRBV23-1,ASSQSRQGKETQY
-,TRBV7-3,ASSLRGANTDTQY
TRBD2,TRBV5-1,ASSLAPSGSLNEQF
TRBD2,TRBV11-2,ASSLATSAGGREQF
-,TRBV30,AWSGRGTEAF
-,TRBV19,ASSGLSGDNEQF
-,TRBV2,ASSPFRGETQY
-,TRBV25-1,ASSESVGELF
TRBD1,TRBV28,ASSLRTGDFANYGYT
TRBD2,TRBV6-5,ASRTSGTNEQF
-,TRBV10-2,ASSIGQGRQPQH
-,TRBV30,AWSVQGQETQY
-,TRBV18,ASSPQVAYEQY
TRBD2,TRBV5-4,ASSHGLAGTDTQY
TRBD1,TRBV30,AGDRGQPNYGYT
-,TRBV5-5,ASSLESQGGTQY
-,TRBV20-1,SASRQQETQY
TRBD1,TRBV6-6,ASSSTEGQIYEQY
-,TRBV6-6,ASSYPAGYSGNTIY
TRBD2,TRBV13,ASSSLAGGPSLETQY
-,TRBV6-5,ASTRTANYGYT
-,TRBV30,AWSVKGMETQY
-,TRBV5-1,ASSALTGAFSYEQY
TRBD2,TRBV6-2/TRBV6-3,ASSYPRLASSYEQY
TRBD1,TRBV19,ASSSTGKDEQY
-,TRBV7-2,ASTSGTHDGYT